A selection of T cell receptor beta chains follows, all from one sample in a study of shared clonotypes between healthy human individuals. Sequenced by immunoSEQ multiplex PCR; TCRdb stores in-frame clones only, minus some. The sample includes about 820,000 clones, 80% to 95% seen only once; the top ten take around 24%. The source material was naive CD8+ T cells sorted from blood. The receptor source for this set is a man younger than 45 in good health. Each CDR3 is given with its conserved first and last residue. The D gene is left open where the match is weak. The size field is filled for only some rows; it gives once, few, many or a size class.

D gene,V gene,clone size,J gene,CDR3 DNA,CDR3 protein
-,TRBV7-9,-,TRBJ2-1,TGTGCCAGCGGGACCTGGCGATCCAATGAGCAGTTCTTC,CASGTWRSNEQFF
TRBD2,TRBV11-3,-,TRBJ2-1,TGTGCCAGCAGCTTACGGACTAGCGGGACGAGCTCCTACAATGAGCAGTTCTTC,CASSLRTSGTSSYNEQFF
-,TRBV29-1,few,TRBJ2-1,TGCAGCGTTGAGGGAGATACAGTAGCCCTCGGTGAGCAGTTCTTC,CSVEGDTVALGEQFF
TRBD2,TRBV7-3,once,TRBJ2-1,TGTGCCAGCAGCTTGTCGGGAGGGAACTACAATGAGCAGTTCTTC,CASSLSGGNYNEQFF
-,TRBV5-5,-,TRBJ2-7,TGTGCCAGCAGCTACCGGGGTCAGCTCTACGAGCAGTACTTC,CASSYRGQLYEQYF
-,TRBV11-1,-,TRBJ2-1,TGTGCCAGCAGCCACAACTTCCGGAGCTCCTACAATGAGCAGTTCTTC,CASSHNFRSSYNEQFF
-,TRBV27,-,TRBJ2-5,TGTGCCAGCAGAAGGGGAGCGGGCCAAGAGACCCAGTACTTC,CASRRGAGQETQYF
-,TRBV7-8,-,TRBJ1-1,TGTGCCAGCAGCTCGCAGGGTTACACTGAAGCTTTCTTT,CASSSQGYTEAFF
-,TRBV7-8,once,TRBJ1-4,TGTGCCAGCAGCTTAGTACTTGGGACTAATGAAAAACTGTTTTTT,CASSLVLGTNEKLFF
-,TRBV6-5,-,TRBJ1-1,TGTGCCAGCAGTTATTCCCAGGGGACTGAAGCTTTCTTT,CASSYSQGTEAFF
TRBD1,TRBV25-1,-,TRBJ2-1,TGTGCCAGCGACAGGGGTACATACAATGAGCAGTTCTTC,CASDRGTYNEQFF
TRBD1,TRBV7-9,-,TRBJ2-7,TGTGCCAGCAGCTTAGCCCCAGGGACAGGGGGTTCCTACGAGCAGTACTTC,CASSLAPGTGGSYEQYF
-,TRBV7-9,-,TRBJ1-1,TGTGCTAGCAGCTTCGAGGGGAACACTGAAGCTTTCTTT,CASSFEGNTEAFF
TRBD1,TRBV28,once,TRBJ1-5,TGTGCCAGCAGAACGACAGGGATTAGCAATCAGCCCCAGCATTTT,CASRTTGISNQPQHF
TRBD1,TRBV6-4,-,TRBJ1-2,TGTGCCAGCGTCAGACAGGGCGGGTCCCTCGGTGGCTACACCTTC,CASVRQGGSLGGYTF
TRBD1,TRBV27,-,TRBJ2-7,TGTGCCAGCAGTAACCACCGGGACAGGGGAGCCTACGAGCAGTACTTC,CASSNHRDRGAYEQYF
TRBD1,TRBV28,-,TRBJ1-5,TGTGCCAGCAAGCCAGACAGGGCTCAACGGGTCAATCAGCCCCAGCATTTT,CASKPDRAQRVNQPQHF
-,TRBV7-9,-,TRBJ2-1,TGTGCCAGCAGGAACAGGGGGCTAGCGGGGAACAATGAGCAGTTCTTC,CASRNRGLAGNNEQFF
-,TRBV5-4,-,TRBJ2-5,TGTGCCAGCAGCTTTCCAACCCGGGATGCAGAAGAGACCCAGTACTTC,CASSFPTRDAEETQYF
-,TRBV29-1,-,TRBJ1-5,TGCAGCGTTGTGCTTGGGGGTGTGGGGCATAGCAATCAGCCCCAGCATTTT,CSVVLGGVGHSNQPQHF
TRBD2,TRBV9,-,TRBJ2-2,TGTGCCAGCAGCGGATTAGCGGGAGGAACGAACACCGGGGAGCTGTTTTTT,CASSGLAGGTNTGELFF
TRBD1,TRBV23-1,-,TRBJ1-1,TGCGCCAGCAGTCGGACATACGGGACAGATATCAATCGGGTCACTGAAGCTTTCTTT,CASSRTYGTDINRVTEAFF
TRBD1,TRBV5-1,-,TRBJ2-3,TGCGCCAGCAGCCCACGACAGGGGGGCACAGATACGCAGTATTTT,CASSPRQGGTDTQYF
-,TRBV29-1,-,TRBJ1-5,TGCAGCGTTGCCCCCGGGAGCAATCAGCCCCAGCATTTT,CSVAPGSNQPQHF
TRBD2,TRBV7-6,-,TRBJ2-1,TGTGCCAGCAGCTTAAATGGAGGGCGGGAGACCTACAATGAGCAGTTCTTC,CASSLNGGRETYNEQFF
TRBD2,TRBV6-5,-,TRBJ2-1,TGTGCCAGCAGTAGGACTAGGAAGGACAATGAGCAGTTCTTC,CASSRTRKDNEQFF
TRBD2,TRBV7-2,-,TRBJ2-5,TGTGCCAGCAGCTTAGGACTAGCGGGATGGGAGACCCAGTACTTC,CASSLGLAGWETQYF
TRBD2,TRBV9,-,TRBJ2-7,TGTGCCAGCAGCGTAGAGGGTCTAGCGGGCTACGAGCAGTACTTC,CASSVEGLAGYEQYF
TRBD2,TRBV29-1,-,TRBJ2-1,TGCAGCGTTGAAGGCCCGTATGGACTAGCGGGCGCCGTGTCCTACAATGAGCAGTTCTTC,CSVEGPYGLAGAVSYNEQFF
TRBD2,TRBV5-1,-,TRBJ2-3,TGCGCCAGCAGCTTGGGGGGAGGGCCTACAGATACGCAGTATTTT,CASSLGGGPTDTQYF
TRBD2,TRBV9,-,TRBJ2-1,TGTGCCAGCAGCGTAAGGAGGGCTAGCGGCTACAATGAGCAGTTCTTC,CASSVRRASGYNEQFF
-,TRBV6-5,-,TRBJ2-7,TGTGCCAGCAGTCTCACAAGGGCCCTGGAGCAGTACTTC,CASSLTRALEQYF
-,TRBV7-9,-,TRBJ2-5,TGTGCCAGCAGCTTAGAAGTGGCCCAGGGTAGGGGACGGACCCAGTACTTC,CASSLEVAQGRGRTQYF
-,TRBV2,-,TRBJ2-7,TGTGCCACTGAGGGTAGACTATCCTACGAGCAGTACTTC,CATEGRLSYEQYF
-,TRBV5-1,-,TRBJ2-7,TGCGCCAGCAGCTTGTTCGGGGTAAGCTCCTACGAGCAGTACTTC,CASSLFGVSSYEQYF
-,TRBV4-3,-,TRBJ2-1,TGCGCCAGCAGCCAAGATTCAGTGACTAGAGCATTCAATGAGCAGTTCTTC,CASSQDSVTRAFNEQFF
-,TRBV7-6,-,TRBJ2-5,TGTGCCAGCAGCTTAACCCCTAGCGAACAAGAGACCCAGTACTTC,CASSLTPSEQETQYF
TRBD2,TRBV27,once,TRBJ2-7,TGTGCCAGCAGTTTAGGAGCGGGAAGTTTGGTCTACGAGCAGTACTTC,CASSLGAGSLVYEQYF
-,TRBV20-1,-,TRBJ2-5,TGCAGTGCCAGACTAGTTGAGACCCAGTACTTC,CSARLVETQYF
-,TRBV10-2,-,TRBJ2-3,TGCGCCAGCAGCGACCGACAGGGCACAGATACGCAGTATTTT,CASSDRQGTDTQYF
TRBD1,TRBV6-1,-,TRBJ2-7,TGTGCCAGCAGTGGCCGGGACAGGGCCTACGAGCAGTACTTC,CASSGRDRAYEQYF
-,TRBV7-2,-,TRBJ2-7,TGTGCCAGCAGCGAAGAAGAGGGGGTCCGATACTACGAGCAGTACTTC,CASSEEEGVRYYEQYF
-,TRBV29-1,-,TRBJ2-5,TGCAGCGTTGTTCGTCAGGGGCGGGAGACCCAGTACTTC,CSVVRQGRETQYF
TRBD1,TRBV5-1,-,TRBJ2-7,TGCGCCAGCAGCTTGGGGACAGGGATCTACGAGCAGTACTTC,CASSLGTGIYEQYF
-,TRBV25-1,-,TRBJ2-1,TGTGCCAGCATCGGGGCATTCAACAATGAGCAGTTCTTC,CASIGAFNNEQFF
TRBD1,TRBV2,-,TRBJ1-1,TGTGCCAGCAGTGAACGGGACAGGGGTTTTCTGAACACTGAAGCTTTCTTT,CASSERDRGFLNTEAFF
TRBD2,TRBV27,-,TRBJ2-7,TGTGCCAGCAGTTTACAGTCAGCGGGATTCGGCTACGAGCAGTACTTC,CASSLQSAGFGYEQYF
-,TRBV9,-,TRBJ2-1,TGTGCCAGCAGCGCCCGCAGTTTGGGAAAGGGAACCTACAATGAGCAGTTCTTC,CASSARSLGKGTYNEQFF
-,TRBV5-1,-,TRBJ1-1,TGCGCCAGCAGCCTTACAGGGCATGGGAGCACTGAAGCTTTCTTT,CASSLTGHGSTEAFF
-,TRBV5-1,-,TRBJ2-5,TGCGCCAGCAGCTCGGTGGGACATCAAGAGACCCAGTACTTC,CASSSVGHQETQYF
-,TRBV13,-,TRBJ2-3,TGTGCCAGCAGCTTACAACGGGACTCTAGCACAGATACGCAGTATTTT,CASSLQRDSSTDTQYF
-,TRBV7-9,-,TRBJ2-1,TGTGCCAGCAGCTTATTTGGCAGAATTGGGCGGGGAAAAGACAATGAGCAGTTCTTC,CASSLFGRIGRGKDNEQFF
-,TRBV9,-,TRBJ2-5,TGTGCCAGCAGCGGAAGTTGGTTGGACTTC,CASSGSWLDF
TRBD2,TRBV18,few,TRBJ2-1,TGTGCCAGCTCACCCGTCCAGGGCGGGGGGGAGCAGTTCTTC,CASSPVQGGGEQFF
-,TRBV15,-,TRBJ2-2,TGTGCCACCAGCAGAGAAGACGGCTACGGGGCCGGGGAGCTGTTTTTT,CATSREDGYGAGELFF